This TCR beta chain was captured by sequencing in a study of cytomegalovirus exposure and HLA in healthy donors. Study-level findings and limits: TCR sequences were mostly rare, though some public TCRs occurred in many donors.

Amplification used 60 Vbeta primers and 13 Jbeta primers. Measured with immunoSEQ multiplex PCR; TCRdb has only the in-frame clones, and not every one. The sample lists more than 150,000 clones; about 80% were seen once. As for this clone: Its antigen is as yet unknown.

The sequence came from a woman in her twenties or thirties in good health and CMV-seronegative. The sequenced material came from PBMCs.

The CDR3 DNA sequence: TGCGCCAGCAGCTGGCAGGGGGTGGGGAACACTGAAGCTTTCTTT. Protein sequence: CASSWQGVGNTEAFF. The rearrangement uses TRBV4-3 and TRBJ1-1, with 7 bases fitting TRBD1. V lost 5 bases, J lost 1 base, and 7 bases stayed unmatched. Germline V gives CDR1 LGHNA, CDR2 YSLEER. The CDR3 consists of 15 residues.